This TCR beta chain was obtained from a study of siplizumab effects on memory and regulatory T cells. Study-wide results and limits: Naive T cells looked more diverse than memory cells, and they looked like major contributors to the alloresponse.

This clone was seen only once. What it binds is unknown. The repertoire was sequenced with immunoSEQ multiplex PCR; TCRdb's copy has only in-frame clones and lacks some. The sample holds about 100,000 clones, about 94% seen once. Specimen: non-Treg CD4+ T cells sorted from blood. The receptor's source is a human donor in good health.

The chain's CDR3 is CASSVEPRDIQYF. The CDR3 coding sequence is TGTGCCAGCAGCGTAGAACCTCGGGACATTCAGTACTTC. The chain links TRBV9 to TRBJ2-4; D gene ambiguous. The CDR3 has 13 residues. Per germline, CDR1 SGDLS and CDR2 YYNGEE. V gave up 0 bases and J gave up 8 bases, with 9 bases separating them.